This T cell receptor beta chain emerged from a study of neurological immune-mediated disorders. In this sample, this clonotype turned up many times. As to time point: longitudinal time-point 3. 2 million PBMCs stored at -80 C were the source of the unsorted libraries. CDR1 and CDR2 from the germline V gene are SEHNR and FQNEAQ (reference sequence). Between the trimmed V and J ends, which lost 1 base and 4 bases, there was a span of 8 bases. The CDR3 totals 14 residues. 5'RACE with 10-nucleotide random UMIs generated the cDNA. TCRdb independently ran MiXCR on the 5' RACE reads; one entry per CDR3 protein. The sample has approximately 47,000 distinct CDR3 sequences, more than 9.5% seen once.

This TCR came from a male donor with HTLV-1-associated myelopathy (HAM/TSP). The sample consisted of PBMCs. The chain joins TRBV7-9 to TRBJ2-1, with D possibly being TRBD1 (6 bases). CDR3 loop: CASSLVDSYNEQFF. In nucleotides, the CDR3 is TGTGCCAGCAGCTTAGTGGACAGTTACAATGAGCAGTTCTTC.